These 16 T cell receptor beta chains came from one sample sequenced in a study of circulating CD8 cells and anti-PD-1 response in melanoma. The QIAseq Immune Repertoire TCR panel built the libraries from around 15 ng of total RNA. TCRdb re-analysed the reads in MiXCR, keeping a single row per CDR3 protein. The sample has 1,500 to 2,000 distinct CDR3 sequences; 7% to 9% are singletons. From live CD3+CD8+TCRalphabeta+ cells, four PD-1 and/or TIGIT subsets were sorted. Here the sequenced sample was CD8+ T cells from PBMCs, taken at baseline or after one month of anti-PD-1 therapy (not recorded which). The receptors shown here come from a human donor with melanoma.

By sample fraction, this clonotype is medium-sized. CDR3: CAISGKGAGGSTDTQYF. CDR3 DNA: TGTGCCATCAGTGGAAAGGGAGCGGGGGGGAGCACAGATACGCAGTATTTT. The chain employs TRBV10-3 and TRBJ2-3; 10 nucleotides align to TRBD2. CDR3 size: 17 residues. From germline, CDR1 is ENHRY and CDR2 SYGVKD. The V gene end was trimmed by 4 bases and the J gene end by 0 bases; junction bases not matched to a gene: 7.

This clonotype is medium-sized by share. The chain employs TRBV27 and TRBJ1-4; 7 bases are a match to TRBD1. Per the germline V gene, CDR1 is MNHEY and CDR2 is SMNVEV (reference sequence). The CDR3 length is 15 residues. Germline trimming cut 6 bases from V and 4 bases from J; bases unmatched to any gene: 8. CDR3 coding DNA: TGTGCCAGCAGCCGCCGGGACAGCCTTAATGAAAAACTGTTTTTT. Translated, it gives CASSRRDSLNEKLFF. Together with reference TRBV27 and TRBJ1-4, the CDR3 gives the full variable domain: EAQVTQNPRYLITVTGKKLTVTCSQNMNHEYMSWYRQDPGLGLRQIYYSMNVEVTDKGDVPEGYKVSRKEKRNFPLILESPSPNQTSLYFCASSRRDSLNEKLFFGSGTQLSVL.

In DNA, the CDR3 is TGTGCCAGCAGCGCAAGATCCTTCTACGAGCAGTACTTC. Translating it yields CASSARSFYEQYF. This chain joins TRBV12-3 or TRBV12-4 and TRBJ2-7, with D unresolved. CDR3 size: 13 residues. The germline V and J ends were trimmed by 6 bases and 3 bases, with 12 bases remaining between them.

This clonotype is medium-sized. One junction end does not reproduce the germline sequence, and a read error may be involved. This chain links TRBV19 with TRBJ1-2; D gene unclear. The length of the CDR3 is 13 residues. Germline V gene data show CDR1 as LNHDA and CDR2 as SQIVND (reference sequence). This CDR3 reads CASSVDVEYGYTF. The CDR3 DNA reads as TGTGCCAGTAGTGTAGACGTGGAATATGGCTACACCTTC.

This clonotype is medium-sized in the sample. The gene calls are TRBV7-8 and TRBJ1-5, with a possible D match to TRBD1 (5 bases). The germline gives CDR1 SGHVS, CDR2 FQNEAQ. V was shortened by 0 bases and J by 3 bases, with 9 bases between the two germline ends. There are 15 residues in the CDR3. Here the CDR3 reads CASSLARGSNQPQHF. The CDR3, as DNA: TGTGCCAGCAGCTTAGCGCGGGGGTCCAATCAGCCCCAGCATTTT.

Judged by abundance, this clonotype is medium-sized. The chain links TRBV7-2 to TRBJ2-7; TRBD2 is a possible D gene (6 bases). Germline assignment: CDR1 SGHTA and CDR2 FQGNSA. V was shortened by 5 bases and J by 2 bases, with 10 bases between the two germline ends. This CDR3 region has 13 residues. CDR3: CASSGGITYEQYF. The CDR3 coding sequence is TGTGCCAGCAGCGGGGGGATCACCTACGAGCAGTACTTC.

This clonotype is labeled medium-sized. The chain combines TRBV27 with TRBJ2-7; 14 bases are shared with TRBD2. CDR1 MNHEY and CDR2 SMNVEV come from the germline V gene (reference sequence). Unmatched junction bases numbered 3, after V lost 4 bases and J lost 7 bases. The CDR3 runs 14 residues. The CDR3 reads CASSSGLAGDEQYF. The CDR3 DNA sequence: TGTGCCAGCAGTTCGGGACTAGCGGGGGATGAGCAGTACTTC.

This clonotype was counted only a few times. This rearrangement joins TRBV19 to TRBJ1-5; 10 nucleotides agree with TRBD1. The CDR3 spans 14 residues. V trimming: 10 bases; J trimming: 4 bases; junction bases outside the gene matches: 7. Per the germline V gene, CDR1 is LNHDA and CDR2 is SQIVND (reference sequence). The DNA for the CDR3 is TGTGCCATCCAGGACAGGGGGAGTAATCAGCCCCAGCATTTT. Translated, it gives CAIQDRGSNQPQHF. Using reference TRBV19 and TRBJ1-5 for the parts outside the CDR3, the full variable domain is DGGITQSPKYLFRKEGQNVTLSCEQNLNHDAMYWYRQDPGQGLRLIYYSQIVNDFQKGDIAEGYSVSREKKESFPLTVTSAQKNPTAFYLCAIQDRGSNQPQHFGDGTRLSIL.

By sample share, this clonotype is medium-sized. V usage is TRBV28 and J usage is TRBJ2-7; no definite D call. This CDR3 has 12 residues. Germline values: CDR1 MDHEN, CDR2 SYDVKM. Trimming removed 1 base at V and 3 bases at J, with 4 bases between. CDR3 loop: CASSLSGYEQYF. The CDR3 DNA reads as TGTGCCAGCAGTTTATCTGGCTACGAGCAGTACTTC.

Of note for this clonotype: Being one base from a much bigger clone, this may be a read error. Here the CDR3 DNA reads TGTGCCAACAGTTCTTACAGACGCTCTGGAAACACCATATATTTT. This codes for CANSSYRRSGNTIYF. The rearrangement uses TRBV28 and TRBJ1-3; D gene unclear. The CDR3 runs to 15 residues. Germline V lookup: CDR1 MDHEN, CDR2 SYDVKM. Variable domain in full (rest from reference TRBV28 and TRBJ1-3): DVKVTQSSRYLVKRTGEKVFLECVQDMDHENMFWYRQDPGLGLRLIYFSYDVKMKEKGDIPEGYSVSREKKERFSLILESASTNQTSMYLCANSSYRRSGNTIYFGEGSWLTVV.

By share of the sample, this clonotype is medium-sized (0.01 to 0.1%). V gene TRBV27 combines with J gene TRBJ2-6, with D unresolved. The CDR3 covers 14 residues. V was clipped by 2 bases and J by 2 bases, with 4 bases between them. Germline V gene sequence: CDR1 MNHEY, CDR2 SMNVEV (reference sequence). The CDR3 DNA reads TGTGCCAGCAGTTTAGGGGCTGGGGCCAACGTCCTGACTTTC. This codes for CASSLGAGANVLTF.

This clonotype is termed medium-sized. The CDR3, as DNA: TGTGCCAGCACGGCGCGCACTGAAGCTTTCTTT. The encoded protein is CASTARTEAFF. This chain joins TRBV2 and TRBJ1-1; no definite D call. Germline values: CDR1 SNHLY, CDR2 FYNNEI. V was cut by 7 bases and J by 4 bases, with 7 bases left in between. CDR3 length: 11 residues.

The table lists this clonotype with a few counts. This sequence joins TRBV28 and TRBJ2-1; 8 nucleotides match TRBD2. After removal of 7 bases from V and 5 bases from J, the junction contained 13 bases not matched to a gene. The CDR3 length is 16 residues. Germline values: CDR1 MDHEN, CDR2 SYDVKM. The CDR3 region is CASTRPGSGGHNEQFF. The DNA for the CDR3 is TGTGCCAGCACCCGTCCCGGGAGCGGGGGACACAATGAGCAGTTCTTC. The entire variable domain, with the rest obtained from reference TRBV28 and TRBJ2-1, is as follows: DVKVTQSSRYLVKRTGEKVFLECVQDMDHENMFWYRQDPGLGLRLIYFSYDVKMKEKGDIPEGYSVSREKKERFSLILESASTNQTSMYLCASTRPGSGGHNEQFFGPGTRLTVL.

By its share, this clonotype is medium-sized (0.01 to 0.1%). The chain joins TRBV27 to TRBJ2-7; D possibly matches TRBD1 or TRBD2 (5 bases each). The CDR3 covers 14 residues. V shed 6 bases and J shed 2 bases, with 14 bases lying between them. Germline V gives CDR1 MNHEY, CDR2 SMNVEV (reference sequence). CDR3 protein: CASSYTGTTYEQYF. CDR3 in DNA: TGTGCCAGCAGCTATACCGGGACCACCTACGAGCAGTACTTC.

This clonotype was detected only a few times. Its ends do not fully match the called genes, so a read error is possible. The chain joins TRBV28 to TRBJ2-7, with D unresolved. CDR3 size: 12 residues. Germline CDR1 and CDR2: MDHEN and SYDVKM. The CDR3 region has the DNA TGTGCCAGCAGTTTCATGAGCTACGAGCAGAACTTC. It specifies CASSFMSYEQNF.

By share, this clonotype ranks as medium-sized. This chain uses TRBV7-2 with TRBJ2-7, with D perhaps matching TRBD1 (5 bases). The CDR3 length is 15 residues. V shed 2 bases and J shed 1 base, with 12 bases lying between them. Per germline, CDR1 SGHTA and CDR2 FQGNSA. Here the CDR3 DNA reads TGTGCCAGCAGCTTATTGTTGCAGGGATCCTACGAGCAGTACTTC. Residues: CASSLLLQGSYEQYF.